These T cell receptor beta chains were read from a single sample in a study of blood T cell repertoires in COVID-19. Clones were sequenced by immunoSEQ multiplex PCR, and TCRdb holds only the in-frame ones, with some missing. The table includes tens of thousands of clones, 83% detected once. The sequenced sample was peripheral blood. The receptors come from an older woman with acute or convalescent COVID-19. The CDR3 runs from the conserved cysteine through the conserved F or W. D genes are given only for firm matches. Size is stated for part of the rows, as once, few or many counts, or as a class when the clone is expanded.

V	size	J	D	CDR3	DNA
TRBV15	.	TRBJ2-7	.	CATSRVGALSYEQYF	TGTGCCACCAGCAGAGTGGGGGCTCTCTCCTACGAGCAGTACTTC
TRBV6-1	.	TRBJ1-2	.	CASSEQFNYGYTF	TGTGCCAGCAGTGAACAGTTCAACTATGGCTACACCTTC
TRBV24-1	once	TRBJ2-3	TRBD1	CATRDRGMSDTQYF	TGTGCCACCAGAGACAGGGGGATGTCAGATACGCAGTATTTT
TRBV6-4	.	TRBJ2-7	TRBD1	CASSAETGIGEQYF	TGTGCCAGCAGCGCGGAGACAGGGATCGGCGAGCAGTACTTC
TRBV30	once	TRBJ2-5	.	CAWSGGLGETQYF	TGTGCCTGGAGTGGCGGGTTGGGAGAGACCCAGTACTTC
TRBV12-3/TRBV12-4	.	TRBJ2-1	.	CASSQLVGYEQFF	TGTGCCAGCAGCCAACTAGTAGGATATGAGCAGTTCTTC
TRBV11-3	.	TRBJ2-2	TRBD2	CASSSGTSGTGELFF	TGTGCCAGCAGCTCTGGGACTAGCGGAACCGGGGAGCTGTTTTTT
TRBV6-5	.	TRBJ1-2	.	CASSSLGAVNYGYTF	TGTGCCAGCAGTTCCCTGGGGGCGGTTAACTATGGCTACACCTTC
TRBV19	.	TRBJ2-2	.	CAVSRGPGELFF	TGTGCCGTTTCAAGGGGTCCCGGGGAGCTGTTTTTT
TRBV5-4	.	TRBJ2-2	TRBD1	CASSLMGTGFSGELFF	TGTGCCAGCAGCTTGATGGGGACAGGGTTTTCCGGGGAGCTGTTTTTT
TRBV7-2	.	TRBJ2-5	.	CASSRTAQETQYF	TGTGCCAGCAGCCGGACAGCTCAAGAGACCCAGTACTTC
TRBV10-3	.	TRBJ1-1	TRBD1	CAISELTGGWAFF	TGTGCCATCAGTGAGCTGACAGGGGGATGGGCTTTCTTT
TRBV19	.	TRBJ1-3	TRBD1	CASSVTGFGNTIYF	TGTGCCAGTAGTGTGACAGGGTTTGGAAACACCATATATTTT
TRBV7-8	.	TRBJ2-7	TRBD1	CASSGQDHGYEQYF	TGTGCCAGCAGCGGACAGGATCACGGGTACGAGCAGTACTTC
TRBV19	.	TRBJ1-1	.	CASITVSNTEAFF	TGTGCCAGTATTACAGTGTCGAACACTGAAGCTTTCTTT
TRBV3-1/TRBV3-2	.	TRBJ1-2	.	CASSQGARDYGYTF	TGTGCCAGCAGCCAAGGTGCCCGGGACTATGGCTACACCTTC
TRBV5-1	.	TRBJ2-5	TRBD2	CASSSGLAGNLQETQYF	TGCGCCAGCAGCTCGGGACTAGCGGGGAACCTCCAAGAGACCCAGTACTTC
TRBV7-9	.	TRBJ2-7	TRBD1	CASSPEGQDSYEQYF	TGTGCCAGCAGCCCAGAAGGACAGGACTCCTACGAGCAGTACTTC
TRBV19	.	TRBJ1-1	TRBD1	CASSPPTGGRTEAFF	TGTGCCAGTAGTCCCCCAACAGGGGGCCGGACTGAAGCTTTCTTT
TRBV12-3/TRBV12-4	.	TRBJ1-4	.	CASKKSEEKLFF	TGTGCCAGCAAGAAATCGGAGGAAAAACTGTTTTTT
TRBV25-1	once	TRBJ1-6	TRBD1	CASSELRGQGYSPLHF	TGTGCCAGCAGTGAATTGAGGGGACAGGGGTATTCACCCCTCCACTTT
TRBV11-2	few	TRBJ2-1	.	CASSLGGSTYNEQFF	TGTGCCAGCAGTCTCGGGGGTTCGACCTACAATGAGCAGTTCTTC
TRBV6-5	.	TRBJ1-1	.	CATEVLQGRGEAFF	TGTGCCACCGAAGTCCTACAGGGACGGGGTGAAGCTTTCTTT
TRBV1	.	TRBJ2-2	.	CTSSQEEAGGATGELFF	TGCACCAGCAGCCAAGAGGAAGCGGGAGGGGCCACCGGGGAGCTGTTTTTT
TRBV11-3	.	TRBJ2-1	TRBD2	CASSFSSGGAYEQFF	TGTGCCAGCAGCTTTAGTAGCGGGGGGGCCTATGAGCAGTTCTTC
TRBV27	.	TRBJ1-1	TRBD1	CASSSIVGTGKGNTEAFF	TGTGCCAGCAGTTCAATCGTTGGGACAGGGAAGGGGAACACTGAAGCTTTCTTT
TRBV11-3	.	TRBJ1-1	.	CASSPSAGTEAFF	TGTGCCAGCAGCCCCTCGGCGGGCACTGAAGCTTTCTTT
TRBV5-5	.	TRBJ2-7	TRBD1	CASSPLGQLRQIEQYF	TGTGCCAGCAGCCCACTGGGACAGCTCCGCCAAATCGAGCAGTACTTC
TRBV10-1	.	TRBJ1-6	.	CASTARGNSPLHF	TGCGCCAGCACGGCCAGGGGTAATTCACCCCTCCACTTT
TRBV7-2	.	TRBJ1-2	TRBD1	CASSTGTGGAVGYTF	TGTGCCAGCAGCACCGGGACAGGGGGCGCGGTTGGCTACACCTTC
TRBV2	.	TRBJ1-4	.	CASRGRVEKLFF	TGTGCCAGCAGGGGGAGGGTTGAAAAACTGTTTTTT
TRBV24-1	.	TRBJ1-5	.	CATSDPNQPQHF	TGTGCCACCAGTGACCCTAATCAGCCCCAGCATTTT
TRBV11-3	.	TRBJ2-3	TRBD2	CASSLGPGLAGGPPDTQYF	TGTGCCAGCAGCTTAGGACCGGGACTAGCGGGAGGGCCCCCAGATACGCAGTATTTT
TRBV28	.	TRBJ2-2	TRBD2	CASSGAGGGAGELFF	TGTGCCAGCAGTGGTGCGGGAGGGGGAGCCGGGGAGCTGTTTTTT
TRBV7-2	.	TRBJ2-5	.	CASSFRTVEETQYF	TGTGCCAGCAGCTTCCGGACAGTCGAAGAGACCCAGTACTTC
TRBV9	few	TRBJ2-5	TRBD2	CASSVAASGSGRETQYF	TGTGCCAGCAGCGTAGCGGCTAGCGGGAGCGGGCGTGAGACCCAGTACTTC
TRBV4-3	few	TRBJ2-2	TRBD2	CASSQDNGGANTGELFF	TGCGCCAGCAGCCAAGATAACGGGGGGGCGAACACCGGGGAGCTGTTTTTT
TRBV21-1	.	TRBJ1-4	.	CASDLGSVRDEKLFF	TGTGCCAGCGACTTAGGATCGGTAAGAGACGAAAAACTGTTTTTT
TRBV5-6	once	TRBJ1-3	.	CASSPVWGGSVGNTIYF	TGTGCCAGCAGCCCCGTTTGGGGGGGCTCGGTGGGAAACACCATATATTTT
TRBV2	.	TRBJ1-5	.	CASSDQTGGNQPQHF	TGTGCCAGCAGTGATCAGACGGGGGGCAATCAGCCCCAGCATTTT
TRBV7-3	.	TRBJ1-2	TRBD1	CASSSLSGGVGGYTF	TGTGCCAGCAGCTCGTTGTCAGGGGGAGTTGGTGGCTACACCTTC
TRBV6-6	.	TRBJ2-5	.	CASSPHREETQYF	TGTGCCAGCAGTCCCCATCGAGAAGAGACCCAGTACTTC
TRBV6-5	few	TRBJ1-2	TRBD1	CASSYLQGEAYTF	TGTGCCAGCAGTTACCTCCAGGGGGAGGCCTACACCTTC
TRBV2	.	TRBJ1-2	.	CASGSDRFDYGYTF	TGTGCCAGCGGCTCTGACAGGTTCGACTATGGCTACACCTTC
TRBV5-1	.	TRBJ2-1	.	CASSWTQGYYNEQFF	TGCGCCAGCAGCTGGACCCAGGGGTACTACAATGAGCAGTTCTTC
TRBV5-6	.	TRBJ2-7	TRBD2	CASSFSGGGYEQYF	TGTGCCAGCAGCTTCAGCGGGGGGGGCTACGAGCAGTACTTC
TRBV6-5	.	TRBJ1-1	.	CASLQKGQSDTEAFF	TGTGCCAGCCTTCAAAAGGGGCAGAGTGACACTGAAGCTTTCTTT
TRBV20-1	.	TRBJ2-7	TRBD1	CSARGQGEQYF	TGCAGTGCTAGGGGACAGGGAGAGCAGTACTTC